What follows are 28 T cell receptor beta chains derived from one specimen sequenced in a study of T cells after yellow fever vaccination. TCRdb itself ran the 5' RACE reads through MiXCR, one entry per CDR3 protein. The sample contains some 240,000 distinct CDR3 sequences, approximately 3.8% of which appear only once. This specimen consisted of PBMCs, obtained 15 days after the yellow fever booster vaccination. The source of these receptors is a young man who received the YFV17D yellow fever vaccine.

This clonotype was recorded at least ten times. The chain is built from TRBV20-1 and TRBJ1-2, with 9 bases lining up with TRBD1. V gave up 0 bases and J gave up 7 bases; unmatched junction bases: 12. Germline V CDR1 and CDR2: DFQATT, SNEGSKA (reference sequence). This CDR3 has 16 amino acids. The CDR3 loop reads CSARDLSSWTGAGYTF. CDR3 bases: TGCAGTGCTAGAGATCTTAGTAGTTGGACAGGGGCTGGCTACACCTTC.

This clonotype was seen at least ten times. V usage is TRBV5-1 and J usage is TRBJ2-7; 7 nucleotides line up with TRBD1. V was pared by 0 bases and J by 5 bases, with 2 bases of the junction left unmatched. The CDR3 contains 13 residues. Per germline, CDR1 SGHRS and CDR2 YFSETQ. For the CDR3, the DNA is TGCGCCAGCAGCTTGGGACAGGGCAACGAGCAGTACTTC. Protein sequence: CASSLGQGNEQYF.

This clonotype was found many times. The rearrangement links TRBV6-5 to TRBJ1-1, with D possibly being TRBD1 (6 bases). CDR1 and CDR2 from the germline V gene are MNHEY and SVGAGI. The V end lost 6 bases, the J end lost 2 bases, and 19 bases lay between the germline ends. This CDR3 has 16 residues. As DNA, the CDR3 is TGTGCCAGCAGCCTCCTTGGGACACCGTTTAACACTGAAGCTTTCTTT. It codes for CASSLLGTPFNTEAFF.

In this sample, this clonotype turned up many times. This rearrangement joins TRBV12-3 or TRBV12-4 to TRBJ2-7; D is ambiguous. Trimming cost V 5 bases and J 0 bases, with 17 bases left between them. CDR3 size: 16 residues. The DNA for the CDR3 is TGTGCCAGCAGTCAATTAGGTGAAGGGCCCTCCTACGAGCAGTACTTC. Translating gives CASSQLGEGPSYEQYF.

This clonotype appeared many times. V is TRBV9 and J is TRBJ2-1, with 10 nucleotides matching TRBD1. The CDR3 runs to 17 residues. V shed 2 bases, J shed 6 bases, and the junction held 11 bases outside the gene matches. CDR1 is SGDLS and CDR2 is YYNGEE in the germline V gene. CDR3: CASSVRPHRDRGNEQFF. The CDR3 DNA reads as TGTGCCAGCAGCGTCAGGCCCCACCGGGACAGGGGCAATGAGCAGTTCTTC.

This clonotype was counted many times. This chain joins TRBV28 and TRBJ1-2, with TRBD1 as a possible D gene (5 bases). The germline V gene encodes CDR1 MDHEN and CDR2 SYDVKM. V shed 7 bases and J shed 5 bases, with 11 bases lying between them. The CDR3 length is 12 residues. Here the CDR3 reads CASTVGGYGYTF. The CDR3 coding sequence is TGTGCCAGCACCGTTGGGGGTTATGGCTACACCTTC.

This clonotype was recorded at least ten times. In DNA, the CDR3 is TGTGCCAGCAGCTTACGGGGGGGCAATGAGCAGTTCTTC. Amino acid sequence: CASSLRGGNEQFF. This rearrangement joins TRBV11-2 to TRBJ2-1; TRBD2 matches at 8 bases. Trimming removed 2 bases from V and 6 bases from J; junction bases left unmatched: 0. This CDR3 contains 13 residues. Germline values: CDR1 SGHAT, CDR2 FQNNGV.

Ten or more counts support this clonotype. The chain couples TRBV27 to TRBJ2-7; no clear D gene. Germline CDR1 is MNHEY and CDR2 is SMNVEV (reference sequence). The length of the CDR3 is 12 residues. Trimming took 6 bases from V and 7 from J, leaving 13 bases between them. CDR3 residues: CASSFPDGEQYF. CDR3 DNA sequence: TGTGCCAGCAGCTTTCCGGACGGAGAGCAGTACTTC.

This clonotype showed up many times. The V call is TRBV12-3 or TRBV12-4, the J call TRBJ2-2; 13 bases map to TRBD2. The CDR3 has 18 residues. J gave up 10 bases and V 6 bases, and 17 bases lay outside the gene matches. The CDR3 DNA follows: TGTGCCAGCAGACGACCGAAAGGGGGACTAGCGGGGTCTCCGGAGCTGTTTTTT. Amino acid sequence: CASRRPKGGLAGSPELFF.

This clonotype was found many times. The V call is TRBV5-1, the J call TRBJ2-7; TRBD1 or TRBD2 may be the D gene (5 bases each). Trimming removed 0 bases from V and 5 bases from J, with 15 bases in between. The CDR3 is made up of 15 amino acids. Germline V gene lookup returns CDR1 SGHRS and CDR2 YFSETQ. CDR3 residues: CASSLAGDPGHEQYF. The CDR3 DNA is TGCGCCAGCAGCTTGGCCGGGGACCCGGGGCACGAGCAGTACTTC. Using reference TRBV5-1 and TRBJ2-7 for the parts outside the CDR3, the full variable domain is KAGVTQTPRYLIKTRGQQVTLSCSPISGHRSVSWYQQTPGQGLQFLFEYFSETQRNKGNFPGRFSGRQFSNSRSEMNVSTLELGDSALYLCASSLAGDPGHEQYFGPGTRLTVT.

This clonotype was detected ten times or more. CDR3: CSATTGVVANYGYTF. DNA for the CDR3: TGCAGTGCCACTACAGGCGTGGTTGCTAACTATGGCTACACCTTC. The rearrangement uses TRBV20-1 and TRBJ1-2; D might be TRBD1 (5 bases). The CDR3 runs to 15 residues. The V gene's germline CDR1 is DFQATT and CDR2 SNEGSKA (reference sequence). Trimming stripped 6 bases from V and 0 bases from J, with 17 bases between.

This clonotype was observed many times. V gene TRBV11-2 combines with J gene TRBJ1-2; D call uncertain. The V end was cut by 4 bases, the J end by 8 bases, with 20 bases between. Germline V lookup: CDR1 SGHAT, CDR2 FQNNGV. The CDR3 has 15 amino acids. The CDR3 region is CASSSPLHTARGYTF. The CDR3 nucleotides read TGTGCCAGCAGCTCCCCGCTCCACACGGCCCGGGGCTACACCTTC.

The chain carries TRBV19 and TRBJ1-5; TRBD1 aligns across 7 bases. Unmatched junction bases numbered 4, after V lost 6 bases and J lost 2 bases. Germline CDR1 and CDR2: LNHDA and SQIVND (reference sequence). The CDR3 runs 14 residues. DNA of the CDR3: TGTGCCAGTAGCGCAGGACAGGGCAATCAGCCCCAGCATTTT. Residues: CASSAGQGNQPQHF. The variable domain in full, completed from reference TRBV19 and TRBJ1-5, reads DGGITQSPKYLFRKEGQNVTLSCEQNLNHDAMYWYRQDPGQGLRLIYYSQIVNDFQKGDIAEGYSVSREKKESFPLTVTSAQKNPTAFYLCASSAGQGNQPQHFGDGTRLSIL.

This clonotype came up many times. The rearrangement uses TRBV5-1 and TRBJ1-1; TRBD1 might be the D (6 bases). Trimming stripped 6 bases from V and 8 bases from J, with 20 bases between. This CDR3 has 14 residues. Germline-derived CDR1 and CDR2 are SGHRS and YFSETQ. The CDR3: CASNTYRATAEAFF. DNA of the CDR3: TGCGCCAGCAACACCTACAGGGCGACAGCAGAAGCTTTCTTT.

The table lists this clonotype with many counts. The genes are TRBV7-2 and TRBJ2-7; 8 bases fit TRBD1. In germline, CDR1 is SGHTA, CDR2 FQGNSA. The CDR3 runs 13 residues. J lost 6 bases, V lost 8 bases, and 9 bases had no gene match. In DNA form, the CDR3 reads TGTGCCAGCGCTAGACAGGGGTCGTTCGAGCAGTACTTC. Protein product: CASARQGSFEQYF.

This clonotype occurred many times. V usage is TRBV4-1 and J usage is TRBJ2-7; unclear D gene. Germline V CDR1 and CDR2: MGHRA, YSYEKL. With 2 bases removed from V and 0 bases from J, the gap between germline ends came to 11 bases. The CDR3 spans 15 residues. The CDR3 protein is CASSQILTRSYEQYF. DNA for the CDR3: TGCGCCAGCAGCCAAATCTTGACCCGCTCCTACGAGCAGTACTTC.

The CDR3 here is CASSLFQGPTDTQYF. For the CDR3, the DNA is TGTGCCAGCAGCTTGTTCCAGGGACCCACAGATACGCAGTATTTT. V is TRBV5-4 and J is TRBJ2-3; the D call may be TRBD1 or TRBD2 (5 bases each). Trimming removed 1 base from V and 2 bases from J, with 11 bases in between. There are 15 residues in the CDR3. Germline lookup yields CDR1 SGHNT and CDR2 YYREEE (reference sequence).

This clonotype came up many times. The rearrangement uses TRBV10-3 and TRBJ2-3; the match to TRBD1 covers 9 bases. V lost 3 bases to trimming and J lost 4 bases; unmatched junction nucleotides: 5. This CDR3 is 15 amino acids long. Germline lookup yields CDR1 ENHRY and CDR2 SYGVKD. CDR3 loop: CAISDRDRDPDTQYF. The CDR3 DNA reads TGTGCCATCAGTGACAGGGACAGGGACCCAGATACGCAGTATTTT.

This clonotype was counted many times. The chain recombines TRBV30 with TRBJ1-1; TRBD1 matches 8 bases. From germline, CDR1 is GTSNPN and CDR2 SVGIG (reference sequence). The CDR3 spans 13 residues. V was pared by 0 bases and J by 3 bases, with 0 bases of the junction left unmatched. CDR3 residues: CAWSVDRDTEAFF. The CDR3 DNA follows: TGTGCCTGGAGTGTGGACAGGGACACTGAAGCTTTCTTT.

This clonotype was detected many times. The V call is TRBV12-3 or TRBV12-4, the J call TRBJ2-4; a possible D gene is TRBD2 (6 bases). The CDR3 has 14 amino acids. Trimming removed 4 bases at V and 1 base at J, with 8 bases between. The CDR3 coding sequence is TGTGCCAGCAGTTGGGCGGGGGCCAAAAACATTCAGTACTTC. Translation: CASSWAGAKNIQYF.

This clonotype showed up many times. The chain employs TRBV7-8 and TRBJ2-4, with 7 bases lining up with TRBD1. The CDR3 sequence is 21 residues long. Per the germline V gene, CDR1 is SGHVS and CDR2 is FQNEAQ. Germline trimming cut 1 base from V and 0 bases from J; bases unmatched to any gene: 18. CDR3 residues: CASSLDLDRSYSPLAKNIQYF. CDR3 sequence (DNA): TGTGCCAGCAGCTTAGATTTGGACAGGTCCTACTCCCCTCTAGCCAAAAACATTCAGTACTTC.

This clonotype was seen repeatedly, ten times or more. The genes are TRBV20-1 and TRBJ1-1; 8 bases agree with TRBD1. Germline loops: CDR1 DFQATT, CDR2 SNEGSKA (reference sequence). CDR3 size: 13 residues. Unmatched junction bases numbered 6, after V lost 6 bases and J lost 3 bases. The CDR3 here is CSAWTGIDTEAFF. DNA of the CDR3: TGCAGTGCCTGGACAGGGATCGACACTGAAGCTTTCTTT.

There are many counts of this clonotype. The V call is TRBV5-1, the J call TRBJ1-1; D is possibly TRBD1 (5 bases). This CDR3 is 13 amino acids long. Looked up from germline, CDR1 is SGHRS and CDR2 is YFSETQ. V lost 0 bases and J 3 bases, leaving 6 bases between the germline ends. The CDR3 protein is CASSLVQDTEAFF. CDR3 DNA sequence: TGCGCCAGCAGCTTGGTACAGGACACTGAAGCTTTCTTT.

This clonotype was counted many times. V and J are TRBV29-1 and TRBJ2-3; maybe TRBD2 (6 bases). The ends were cut back, 3 bases at V and 3 bases at J, with 7 bases in the middle. The CDR3 runs to 12 residues. From germline, CDR1 is SQVTM and CDR2 ANQGSEA. CDR3 sequence: CSVEEGTDTQYF. CDR3 sequence (DNA): TGCAGCGTTGAGGAGGGTACAGATACGCAGTATTTT.

V is TRBV5-1 and J is TRBJ1-4; D unresolved. The V gene lost 7 bases and the J gene lost 3 bases, with 10 bases spanning the gap. CDR1 and CDR2 from the germline V gene are SGHRS and YFSETQ. The CDR3 contains 13 residues. CDR3 DNA: TGCGCCAGCTCCGGGTTGCCTAATGAAAAACTGTTTTTT. Encoded protein: CASSGLPNEKLFF. The full variable domain, in which reference TRBV5-1 and TRBJ1-4 provide the parts outside the CDR3, is KAGVTQTPRYLIKTRGQQVTLSCSPISGHRSVSWYQQTPGQGLQFLFEYFSETQRNKGNFPGRFSGRQFSNSRSEMNVSTLELGDSALYLCASSGLPNEKLFFGSGTQLSVL.

About this clonotype: A clone one base away is much larger, so this may be a read error. The chain is built from TRBV4-3 and TRBJ1-6; 9 bases line up with TRBD1. The CDR3 length is 15 residues. The germline gives CDR1 LGHNA, CDR2 YSLEER. V lost 3 bases and J lost 10; bases outside the gene matches: 7. CDR3 DNA sequence: TGCGCCAGCAGCCAGGACAGGGGCCTTAAGTCACCCCTCCACTTT. Encoded protein: CASSQDRGLKSPLHF.

Many counts were recorded for this clonotype. This chain joins TRBV5-1 and TRBJ1-1, with a tentative D call TRBD1 (6 bases). Germline V gene data show CDR1 as SGHRS and CDR2 as YFSETQ. Trimming removed 0 bases from V and 7 bases from J, with 16 bases in between. This CDR3 has 15 residues. This CDR3 is CASSLVYREVDEAFF. Written as DNA, the CDR3 is TGCGCCAGCAGCTTGGTGTACAGGGAAGTTGATGAAGCTTTCTTT.

This clonotype was counted ten times or more. This rearrangement joins TRBV14 to TRBJ1-2; D not resolved. The germline V gene encodes CDR1 SGHDN and CDR2 FVKESK. The CDR3 is 15 amino acids. V was shortened by 0 bases and J by 4 bases, with 12 bases between the two germline ends. CDR3 loop: CASSQDRSQGYGYTF. In nucleotides, the CDR3 is TGTGCCAGCAGCCAAGATCGGAGCCAAGGCTATGGCTACACCTTC.